This T cell receptor (beta chain) emerged from a study of identifying expanded T cells in peripheral blood. Study-wide findings and caveats: Roughly 1.2 clones differed between technical replicates, versus approximately 17 and 20 over time. Clone count variance between roughly 2-week samples rose with total template count.

The table came from immunoSEQ multiplex PCR; TCRdb's copy has only in-frame clones and leaves some out. This sample has 100,000 to 110,000 clones, with 80% to 90% found just once. During the collection period, no donor immune events like infections were recorded. Germline-derived CDR1 and CDR2 are LNHDA and SQIVND (reference sequence). V was pared by 8 bases and J by 3 bases, with 11 bases of the junction left unmatched. The CDR3 loop spans 17 amino acids. As regards this clone: Its antigen is undetermined.

The V call is TRBV19, the J call TRBJ2-5, with 14 bases that match TRBD2. The sequence was obtained from a person aged 18 to 70 in good health. Sequencing was carried out using blood. The CDR3 DNA follows: TGTGCCAGTGGACTAGCGGGAGGTCGATGGGCGAAAGAGACCCAGTACTTC. Translating gives CASGLAGGRWAKETQYF.